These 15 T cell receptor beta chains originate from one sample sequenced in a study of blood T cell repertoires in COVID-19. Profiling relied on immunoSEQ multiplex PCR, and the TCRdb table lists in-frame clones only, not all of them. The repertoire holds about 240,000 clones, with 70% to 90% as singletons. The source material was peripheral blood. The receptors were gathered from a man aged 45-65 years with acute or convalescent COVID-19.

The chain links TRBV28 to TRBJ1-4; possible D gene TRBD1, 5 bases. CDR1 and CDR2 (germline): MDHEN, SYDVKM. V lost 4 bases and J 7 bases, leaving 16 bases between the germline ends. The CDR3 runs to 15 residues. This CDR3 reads CASSYGIGGAEKLFF. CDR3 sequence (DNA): TGTGCCAGCAGTTATGGGATCGGCGGGGCTGAAAAACTGTTTTTT.

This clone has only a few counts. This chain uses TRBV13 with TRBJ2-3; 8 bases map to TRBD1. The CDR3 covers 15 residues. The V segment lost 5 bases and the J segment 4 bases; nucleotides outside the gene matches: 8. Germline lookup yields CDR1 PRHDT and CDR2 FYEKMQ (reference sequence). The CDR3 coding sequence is TGTGCCAGCAGCCTGTCCGACAGGGGAGCAGATACGCAGTATTTT. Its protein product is CASSLSDRGADTQYF.

The CDR3 sequence: CASSGGVVEAFF. CDR3 coding DNA: TGTGCCAGCAGCGGGGGGGTCGTCGAAGCTTTCTTT. V and J are TRBV11-2 and TRBJ1-1; possibly TRBD1 for D (5 bases). Germline V lookup: CDR1 SGHAT, CDR2 FQNNGV. The germline V and J ends were trimmed by 5 bases and 8 bases, with 12 bases remaining between them. The CDR3 has 12 amino acids.

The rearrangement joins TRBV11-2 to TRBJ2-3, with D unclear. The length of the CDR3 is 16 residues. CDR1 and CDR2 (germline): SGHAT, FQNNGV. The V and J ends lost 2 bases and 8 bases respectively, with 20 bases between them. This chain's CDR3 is CASSLSSSAVLGTQYF. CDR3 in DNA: TGTGCCAGCAGCTTAAGTTCCAGTGCGGTTCTGGGTACGCAGTATTTT.

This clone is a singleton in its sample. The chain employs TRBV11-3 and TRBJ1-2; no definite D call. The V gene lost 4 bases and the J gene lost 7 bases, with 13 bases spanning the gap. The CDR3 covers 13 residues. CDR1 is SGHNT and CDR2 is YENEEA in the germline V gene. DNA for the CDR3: TGTGCCAGCAGCTCCCGGGCTGGGAGTGGCTACACCTTC. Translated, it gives CASSSRAGSGYTF.

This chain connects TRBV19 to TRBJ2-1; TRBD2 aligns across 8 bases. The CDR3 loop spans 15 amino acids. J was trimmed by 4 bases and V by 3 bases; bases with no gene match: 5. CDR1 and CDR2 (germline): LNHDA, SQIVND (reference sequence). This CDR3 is CASSIIGGGYNEQFF. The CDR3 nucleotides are TGTGCCAGTAGTATCATCGGCGGGGGGTACAATGAGCAGTTCTTC.

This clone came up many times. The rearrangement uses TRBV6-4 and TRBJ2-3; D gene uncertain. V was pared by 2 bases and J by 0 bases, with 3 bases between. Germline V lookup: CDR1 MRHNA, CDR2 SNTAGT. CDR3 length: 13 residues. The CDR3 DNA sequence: TGTGCCAGCAGTGACCAGAGCACAGATACGCAGTATTTT. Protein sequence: CASSDQSTDTQYF.

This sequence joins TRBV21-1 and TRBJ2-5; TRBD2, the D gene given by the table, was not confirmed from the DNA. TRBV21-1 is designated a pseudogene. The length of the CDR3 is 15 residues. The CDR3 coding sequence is TGTGCCAGCAGCAATGGGGAGCGACACCAAGAGACCCAGTACTTC. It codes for CASSNGERHQETQYF.

For the CDR3, the DNA is TGCGCCAGCAGCCAGAGGGACACGCACTACGAGCAGTACTTC. Amino acid sequence: CASSQRDTHYEQYF. The rearrangement joins TRBV5-1 to TRBJ2-7, with D possibly matching TRBD1 (6 bases). The germline V and J ends were trimmed by 4 bases and 3 bases, with 14 bases remaining between them. This CDR3 is 14 amino acids long. From germline, CDR1 is SGHRS and CDR2 YFSETQ.

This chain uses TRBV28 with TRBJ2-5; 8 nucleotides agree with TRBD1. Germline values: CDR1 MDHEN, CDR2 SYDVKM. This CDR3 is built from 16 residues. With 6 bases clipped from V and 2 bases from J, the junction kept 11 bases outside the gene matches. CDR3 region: CASSLSGQGRQETQYF. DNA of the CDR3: TGTGCCAGCAGCCTTTCAGGACAGGGAAGGCAAGAGACCCAGTACTTC. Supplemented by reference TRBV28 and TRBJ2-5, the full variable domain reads DVKVTQSSRYLVKRTGEKVFLECVQDMDHENMFWYRQDPGLGLRLIYFSYDVKMKEKGDIPEGYSVSREKKERFSLILESASTNQTSMYLCASSLSGQGRQETQYFGPGTRLLVL.

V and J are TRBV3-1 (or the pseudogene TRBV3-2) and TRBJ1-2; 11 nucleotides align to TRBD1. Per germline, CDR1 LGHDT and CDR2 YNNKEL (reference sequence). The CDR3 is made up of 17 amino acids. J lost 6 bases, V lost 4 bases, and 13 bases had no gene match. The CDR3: CASSPSLGQGGSNGYTF. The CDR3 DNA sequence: TGTGCCAGCAGCCCATCCCTGGGACAGGGGGGTAGCAATGGCTACACCTTC.

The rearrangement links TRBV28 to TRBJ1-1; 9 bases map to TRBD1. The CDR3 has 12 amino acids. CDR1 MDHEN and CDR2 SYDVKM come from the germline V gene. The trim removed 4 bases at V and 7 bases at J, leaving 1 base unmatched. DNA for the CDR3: TGTGCCAGCAGTTGGGACAGGGTTGAAGCTTTCTTT. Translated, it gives CASSWDRVEAFF.

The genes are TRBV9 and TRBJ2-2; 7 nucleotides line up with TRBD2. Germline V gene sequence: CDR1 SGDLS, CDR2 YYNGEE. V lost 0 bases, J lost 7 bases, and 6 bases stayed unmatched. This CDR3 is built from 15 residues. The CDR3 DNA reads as TGTGCCAGCAGCGTAGAGGGACTACGAAACGGGGAGCTGTTTTTT. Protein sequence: CASSVEGLRNGELFF.

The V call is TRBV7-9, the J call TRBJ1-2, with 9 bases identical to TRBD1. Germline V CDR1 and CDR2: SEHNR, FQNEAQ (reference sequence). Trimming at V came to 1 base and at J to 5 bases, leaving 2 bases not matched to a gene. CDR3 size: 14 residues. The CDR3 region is CASSLGGTGYGYTF. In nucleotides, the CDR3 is TGTGCCAGCAGCTTAGGAGGGACAGGGTATGGCTACACCTTC.

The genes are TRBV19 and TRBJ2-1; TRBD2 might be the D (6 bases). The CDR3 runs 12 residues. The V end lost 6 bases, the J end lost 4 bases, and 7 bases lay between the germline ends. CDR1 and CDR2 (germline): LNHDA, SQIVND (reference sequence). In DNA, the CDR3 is TGTGCCAGTAGGGGGGGATACAATGAGCAGTTCTTC. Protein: CASRGGYNEQFF.